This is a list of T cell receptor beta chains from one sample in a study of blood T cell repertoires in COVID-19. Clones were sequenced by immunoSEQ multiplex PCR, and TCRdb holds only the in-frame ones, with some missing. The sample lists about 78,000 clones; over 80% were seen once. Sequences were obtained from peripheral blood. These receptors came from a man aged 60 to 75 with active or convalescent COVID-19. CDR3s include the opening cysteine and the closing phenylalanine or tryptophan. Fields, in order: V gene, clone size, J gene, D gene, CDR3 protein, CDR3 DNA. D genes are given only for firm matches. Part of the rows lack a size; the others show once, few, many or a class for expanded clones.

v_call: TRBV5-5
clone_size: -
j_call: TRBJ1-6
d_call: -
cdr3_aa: CASRLLAGSYNSPLHF
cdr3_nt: TGTGCCAGCAGACTTCTCGCGGGTTCCTATAATTCACCCCTCCACTTT

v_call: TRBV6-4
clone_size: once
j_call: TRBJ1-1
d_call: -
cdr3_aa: CASSPTGVDTEAFF
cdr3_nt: TGTGCCAGCAGCCCAACAGGAGTAGATACTGAAGCTTTCTTT

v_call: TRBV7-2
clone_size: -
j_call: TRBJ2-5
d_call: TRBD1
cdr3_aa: CASSLVAGGETQYF
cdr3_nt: TGTGCCAGCAGCTTAGTGGCAGGGGGAGAGACCCAGTACTTC

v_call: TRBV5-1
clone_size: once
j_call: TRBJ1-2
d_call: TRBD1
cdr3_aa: CASSLDGTGSGYTF
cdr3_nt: TGCGCCAGCAGCTTGGACGGGACAGGGTCGGGCTACACCTTC

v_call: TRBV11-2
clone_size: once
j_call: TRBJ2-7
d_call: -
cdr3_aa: CASSPRAGNEQYF
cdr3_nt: TGTGCCAGCAGCCCCCGGGCAGGGAACGAGCAGTACTTC

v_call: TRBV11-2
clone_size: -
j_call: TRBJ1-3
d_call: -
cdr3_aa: CASSVSGTGNTIYF
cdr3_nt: TGTGCCAGCAGCGTCTCCGGGACAGGAAACACCATATATTTT

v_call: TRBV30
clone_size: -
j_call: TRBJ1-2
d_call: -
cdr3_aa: CAWSVRQPGGYGYTF
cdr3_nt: TGTGCCTGGAGTGTACGGCAGCCCGGGGGCTATGGCTACACCTTC

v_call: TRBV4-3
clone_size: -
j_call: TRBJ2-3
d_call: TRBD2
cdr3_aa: CASSQDTGRGAKDTQYF
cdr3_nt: TGCGCCAGCAGCCAAGATACGGGGCGGGGGGCGAAAGATACGCAGTATTTT

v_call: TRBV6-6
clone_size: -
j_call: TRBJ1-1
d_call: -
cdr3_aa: CASSYSEVGSEAFF
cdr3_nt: TGTGCCAGCAGTTACTCGGAGGTCGGCTCTGAAGCTTTCTTT

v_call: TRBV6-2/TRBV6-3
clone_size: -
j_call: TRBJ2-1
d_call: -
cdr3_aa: CASSYVRYNEQFF
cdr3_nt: TGTGCCAGCAGTTACGTGCGGTACAATGAGCAGTTCTTC

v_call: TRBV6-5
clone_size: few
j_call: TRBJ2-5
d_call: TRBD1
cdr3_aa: CANQVSTGGLETQYF
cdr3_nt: TGTGCCAACCAGGTCTCAACAGGGGGGTTAGAGACCCAGTACTTC

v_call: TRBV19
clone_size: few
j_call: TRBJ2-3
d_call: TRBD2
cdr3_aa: CASKVSSGTDTQYF
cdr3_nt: TGTGCCAGTAAGGTGTCTAGCGGTACAGATACGCAGTATTTT

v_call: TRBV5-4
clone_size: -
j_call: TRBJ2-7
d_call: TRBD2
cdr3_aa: CASSATSAHYEQYF
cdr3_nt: TGTGCCAGCAGCGCGACTAGCGCCCACTACGAGCAGTACTTC

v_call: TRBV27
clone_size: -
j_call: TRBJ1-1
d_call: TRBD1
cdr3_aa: CASSLTGWNTEAFF
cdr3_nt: TGTGCCAGCAGTTTGACAGGGTGGAACACTGAAGCTTTCTTT

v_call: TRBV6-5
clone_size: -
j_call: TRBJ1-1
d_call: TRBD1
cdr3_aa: CASSYRDRGTEAFF
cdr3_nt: TGTGCCAGCAGCTACCGGGACAGGGGGACTGAAGCTTTCTTT

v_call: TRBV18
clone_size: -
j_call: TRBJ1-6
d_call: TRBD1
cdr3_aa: CASSPVKQGAGSPLHF
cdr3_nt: TGTGCCAGCTCACCAGTCAAGCAGGGGGCCGGTTCACCCCTCCACTTT

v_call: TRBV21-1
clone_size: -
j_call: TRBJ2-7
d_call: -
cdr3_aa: CASSKGPTSGGKPYWDEQYF
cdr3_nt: TGTGCCAGCAGCAAAGGACCGACTAGCGGGGGAAAACCCTACTGGGACGAGCAGTACTTC

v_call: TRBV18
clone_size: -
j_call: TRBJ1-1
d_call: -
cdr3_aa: CASSPRQPSTEAFF
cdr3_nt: TGTGCCAGCTCACCACGGCAGCCTAGCACTGAAGCTTTCTTT

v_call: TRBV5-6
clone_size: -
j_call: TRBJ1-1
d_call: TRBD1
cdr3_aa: CASTLQGAVGTEAFF
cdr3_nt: TGTGCCAGCACCTTACAGGGGGCAGTGGGAACTGAAGCTTTCTTT

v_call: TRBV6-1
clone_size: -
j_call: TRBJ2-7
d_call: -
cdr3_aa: CASSEAQGGYEQYF
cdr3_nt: TGTGCCAGCAGTGAAGCTCAGGGAGGCTACGAGCAGTACTTC

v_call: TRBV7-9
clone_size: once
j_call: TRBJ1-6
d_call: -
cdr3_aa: CASSLGSQGSPLHF
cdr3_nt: TGTGCCAGCAGCTTGGGGTCGCAGGGTTCACCCCTCCACTTT

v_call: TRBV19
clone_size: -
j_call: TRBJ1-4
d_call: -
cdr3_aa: CASKKGQGPEKLFF
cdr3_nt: TGTGCCAGTAAAAAGGGGCAGGGCCCTGAAAAACTGTTTTTT

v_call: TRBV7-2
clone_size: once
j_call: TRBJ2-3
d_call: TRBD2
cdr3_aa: CASSLARLSTSGGGPTDTQYF
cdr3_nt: TGTGCCAGCAGCTTAGCTAGGCTGTCGACTAGCGGGGGGGGGCCCACAGATACGCAGTATTTT

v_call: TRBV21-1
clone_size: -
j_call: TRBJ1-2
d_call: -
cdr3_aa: CASRGPGGTYGYTF
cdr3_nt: TGTGCCAGCAGGGGGCCAGGGGGGACCTATGGCTACACCTTC

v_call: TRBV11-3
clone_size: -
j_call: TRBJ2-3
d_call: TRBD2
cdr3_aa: CASSLGLTSGGGTDTQYF
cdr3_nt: TGTGCCAGCAGCTTAGGCCTCACTAGCGGGGGTGGCACAGATACGCAGTATTTT

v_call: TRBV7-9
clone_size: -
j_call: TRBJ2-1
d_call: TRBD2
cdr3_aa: CASTPWRGGDNEQFF
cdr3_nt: TGTGCCAGCACCCCGTGGCGGGGGGGTGACAATGAGCAGTTCTTC

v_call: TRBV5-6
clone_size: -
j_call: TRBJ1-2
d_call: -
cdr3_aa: CASSSLQGEDYGYTF
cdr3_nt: TGTGCCAGCAGCTCCTTACAGGGAGAAGACTATGGCTACACCTTC

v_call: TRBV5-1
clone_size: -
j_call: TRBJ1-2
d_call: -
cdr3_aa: CASSLGQGRNYGYTF
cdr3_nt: TGCGCCAGCAGCTTAGGGCAGGGCCGCAACTATGGCTACACCTTC

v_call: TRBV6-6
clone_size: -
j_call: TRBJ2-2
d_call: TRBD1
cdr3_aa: CASNKQGAANTGELFF
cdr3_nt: TGTGCCAGCAACAAACAGGGGGCCGCGAACACCGGGGAGCTGTTTTTT

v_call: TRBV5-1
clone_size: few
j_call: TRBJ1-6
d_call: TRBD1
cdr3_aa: CASSAGTVYNSPLHF
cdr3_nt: TGCGCCAGCAGCGCGGGGACAGTTTATAATTCACCCCTCCACTTT

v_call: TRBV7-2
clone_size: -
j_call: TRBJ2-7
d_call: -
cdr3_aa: CASSPQGRGVDEQYF
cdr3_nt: TGTGCCAGCAGCCCACAGGGTAGGGGAGTGGACGAGCAGTACTTC

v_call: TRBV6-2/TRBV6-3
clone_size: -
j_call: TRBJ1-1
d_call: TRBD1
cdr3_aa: CASSYRDRGPNTEAFF
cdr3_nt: TGTGCCAGCAGTTACCGGGACAGGGGACCGAACACTGAAGCTTTCTTT

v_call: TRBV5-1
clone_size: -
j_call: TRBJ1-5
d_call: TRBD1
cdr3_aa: CASSLTGQGDQPQHF
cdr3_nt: TGCGCCAGCAGCTTAACCGGACAGGGTGATCAGCCCCAGCATTTT

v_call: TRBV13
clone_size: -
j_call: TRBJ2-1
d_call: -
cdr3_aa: CASSQGDSSYNEQFF
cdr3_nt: TGTGCCAGCAGCCAAGGGGATAGCTCCTACAATGAGCAGTTCTTC

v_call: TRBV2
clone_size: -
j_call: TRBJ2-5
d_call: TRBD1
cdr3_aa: CASRRTGLETQYF
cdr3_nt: TGTGCCAGCAGGAGGACAGGGTTGGAGACCCAGTACTTC

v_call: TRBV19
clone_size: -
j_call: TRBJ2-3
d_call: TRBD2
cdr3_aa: CASTLRLAGGPGADTQYF
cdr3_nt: TGTGCCAGTACCCTACGACTAGCGGGGGGGCCCGGGGCAGATACGCAGTATTTT

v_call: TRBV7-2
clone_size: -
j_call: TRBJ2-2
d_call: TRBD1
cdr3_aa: CASSPAGTGGTGELFF
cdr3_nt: TGTGCCAGCAGCCCAGCGGGGACAGGGGGAACCGGGGAGCTGTTTTTT

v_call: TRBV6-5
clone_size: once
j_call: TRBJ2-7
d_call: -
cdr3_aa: CASSSPLGLAYEQYF
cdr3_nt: TGTGCCAGCAGTAGCCCCTTGGGGCTGGCCTACGAGCAGTACTTC

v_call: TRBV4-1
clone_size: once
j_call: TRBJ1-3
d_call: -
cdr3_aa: CASSQDPISGNTIYF
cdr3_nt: TGCGCCAGCAGCCAAGATCCCATCTCTGGAAACACCATATATTTT

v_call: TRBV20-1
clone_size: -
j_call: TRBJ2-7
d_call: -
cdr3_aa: CSAALRGEQYF
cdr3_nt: TGCAGTGCTGCCCTTCGGGGGGAGCAGTACTTC

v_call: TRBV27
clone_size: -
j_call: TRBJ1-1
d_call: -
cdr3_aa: CASSFWGRVNEAFF
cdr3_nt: TGTGCCAGCAGTTTCTGGGGCAGGGTAAATGAAGCTTTCTTT

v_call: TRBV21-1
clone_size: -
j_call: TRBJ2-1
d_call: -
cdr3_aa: CASRSLAGGYNEQFF
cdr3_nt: TGTGCCAGCCGCTCACTAGCGGGGGGGTACAATGAGCAGTTCTTC

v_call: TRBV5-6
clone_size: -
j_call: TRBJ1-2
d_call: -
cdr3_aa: CASSYRANYGYTF
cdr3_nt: TGTGCCAGCAGCTACAGGGCAAACTATGGCTACACCTTC

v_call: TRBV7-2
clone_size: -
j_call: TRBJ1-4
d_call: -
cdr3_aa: CASSLQGGSEKLFF
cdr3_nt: TGTGCCAGCAGCTTACAGGGAGGTTCTGAAAAACTGTTTTTT

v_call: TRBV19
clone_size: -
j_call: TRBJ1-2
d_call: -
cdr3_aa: CASSIGGQNYGYTF
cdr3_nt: TGTGCCAGTAGTATAGGTGGGCAGAACTATGGCTACACCTTC

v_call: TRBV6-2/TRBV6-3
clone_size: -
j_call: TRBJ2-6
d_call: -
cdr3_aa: CASSYERLGANVLTF
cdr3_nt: TGTGCCAGCAGTTACGAGAGGTTAGGGGCCAACGTCCTGACTTTC

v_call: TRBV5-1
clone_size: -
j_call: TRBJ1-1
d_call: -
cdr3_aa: CASSLAGGYTEAFF
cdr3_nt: TGCGCCAGCAGCTTGGCCGGGGGGTACACTGAAGCTTTCTTT

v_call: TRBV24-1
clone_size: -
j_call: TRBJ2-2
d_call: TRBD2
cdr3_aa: CATGTSGTSGELFF
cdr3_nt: TGTGCCACCGGGACTAGTGGGACCTCAGGGGAGCTGTTTTTT

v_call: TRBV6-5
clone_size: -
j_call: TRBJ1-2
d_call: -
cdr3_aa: CASSPDRYGYTF
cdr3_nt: TGTGCCAGCAGCCCGGACAGATATGGCTACACCTTC

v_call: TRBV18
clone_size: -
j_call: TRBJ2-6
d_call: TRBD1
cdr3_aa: CASSPNTPGQGSGANVLTF
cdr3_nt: TGTGCCAGCTCACCGAATACTCCGGGACAGGGCTCTGGGGCCAACGTCCTGACTTTC

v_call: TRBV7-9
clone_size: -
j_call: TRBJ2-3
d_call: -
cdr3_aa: CASSEQGSTDTQYF
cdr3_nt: TGTGCCAGCAGCGAACAGGGTAGCACAGATACGCAGTATTTT